Only one count was recorded for the clone carrying this T cell receptor beta chain. Its antigen is not known. The sample is drawn from a study of vaccination and CD4 T cells after COVID-19. Oncomine TCR Beta short-read sequencing was applied to DNA from cultured CD4+ T cells. TCRdb re-called the PCR reads through MiXCR, storing one row per CDR3 protein. The sample carries approximately 18,000 distinct CDR3 sequences, 53% recorded once. Treatment noted: roughly 10-day PBMC culture with coronavirus spike peptide pools or control peptides (ViraFEST assay). Cultures of PBMCs, some 2 million per well, were set up with about 10 IU/ml IL-2 and about 9.7 ug/ml peptide pools. V shed 4 bases and J 2 bases; nucleotides not matched to a gene: 2. Germline values: CDR1 SNHLY, CDR2 FYNNEI. The CDR3 is made up of 14 amino acids.

Material: CD4+ T cells from blood, cultured in vitro, obtained before SARS-CoV-2 vaccination. The TCR comes from a human donor who had recovered from COVID-19. This rearrangement joins TRBV2 to TRBJ2-3, with 8 bases lining up with TRBD2. This CDR3 is CASSVAGHTDTQYF. In nucleotides, the CDR3 is TGTGCCAGCAGTGTAGCGGGACACACAGATACGCAGTATTTT.